This T cell receptor beta chain was found in a study of shared clonotypes between healthy human individuals (dated by TCRdb to 2018 to 2021). In terms of the full investigation: The cohort included three men and two women between 18 and 49 years of age. The study deeply sequenced blood TCR repertoires of roughly five healthy adults to estimate repertoire size and the extent of clonotype sharing between individuals. Per donor, three plates each were used for CD4 naive and CD4 memory, two for CD8 naive, and one for CD8 memory. To increase sequencing depth and limit assay-specific biases, different laboratories used diverse techniques to prepare libraries and sequence TCR repertoires. Leukapheresis yielded between about 0.85 and 9 billion PBMCs per donor. Findings and caveats that apply to the study as a whole: Pairwise subsampling indicated that sequencing depth was expected to affect the degree of clonotype sharing among donors. Because the study included a small number of donors, the genetic and exposure-history diversity represented was limited. Even with the large sequencing depth, rarefaction of the sorted-subset datasets indicated that sequencing was incomplete. Compared with non-shared clonotypes, clonotypes shared by all four sorted-subset donors had higher generation probabilities. Naive subsets generally had larger estimated clonotype richness than memory subsets did. Only blood was sampled, and tissue TCR repertoires likely differ from those in blood. Sharing across a few donors was observed for about 5% of naive CD4, less than 4% of naive CD8, around 2.5% of memory CD4, and about 0.39% of memory CD8 clonotypes.

TCR CDR3 regions were amplified from genomic DNA by multiplex PCR using the deep immunoSEQ assay. For each cell subset, the extracted genomic DNA was distributed evenly across all wells of several immunoSEQ 96-well plates, and each plate served as one replicate. For sorted subsets, 200 ng of genomic DNA, equivalent to roughly 33,000 T cell genomes, went into each replicate PCR. Purified libraries were measured with a Qubit 3.0 fluorometer, size-checked on a Bioanalyzer 2100, and measured again with the KAPA Library Quantification kit. Every immunoSEQ 96-well plate was sequenced on a separate single-read 150-cycle Illumina NextSeq 550 flow cell. On the study's bioinformatics: Because only junctional sequences without quality scores were contained in the immunoSEQ output, filtering matching that applied to full-length reads could not be performed. Sequences were annotated with PyIR, a Python wrapper for IgBLAST v1.9, using IMGT germline references to assign V/J genes and CDR3. Reads were filtered out if the reads had weak V/J assignments (E-value above 1e-6), no CDR3, stop codons, out-of-frame junctions, or ambiguous translated residues. V3J clonotypes were defined by identical inferred V gene, J gene, and CDR3 amino acid sequence. Percentage overlap between repertoires was calculated by dividing the number of shared unique clonotypes by the size of the smaller repertoire. RTK rarefaction, the Chao1 estimator, and Recon v2.1 estimates of unobserved clonotypes were used to assess repertoire richness. For all TCRbeta clonotypes obtained by the gDNA method from a handful of donors, generation probabilities were computed with OLGA. The table was pulled from immuneACCESS by TCRdb, which kept in-frame rearrangements only. Such tables lose some clones; where checked, under half of the loss comes from unresolved V genes, and the rest has no known cause. For V, J and clone size, that table is used; D and trimming come from the DNA. Across this sample there are 980,000 or so clones, with approximately 80% seen only once. Clones ranked in the top ten supply about 1.5% of the sample.

The donors were healthy, HIV-negative adults with no recently reported acute infections or vaccinations. Every donor was a Caucasian adult living in Nashville, Tennessee, USA. CD4+ T cells were enriched through magnetic negative selection, after which naive cells were positively selected on CD45RA and the remaining negative fraction served as the memory subset. Blood was collected by leukapheresis, and PBMCs were isolated by Ficoll-Histopaque density gradient centrifugation and then cryopreserved in liquid nitrogen vapor phase. Analytical flow cytometry was used to check the purity and quantity of every magnetically sorted T cell population. From each sorted fraction, genomic DNA was isolated and quantified by UV absorbance on a Nanodrop 2000c. The germline V gene (reference sequence) sets CDR1 to LNHNV and CDR2 to YYDKDF. V loses 1 base, J loses 4 bases, and the germline ends lie 25 bases apart. From cysteine to phenylalanine, the CDR3 is 19 amino acids long. The retained sequence is limited to the CDR3, 57 bases, with the frame set at the first base.

The sample holds one count of this clone. This clone's antigen is unknown. No much larger clone exists at a distance of one base, and base qualities are not known. The rearrangement joined TRBV15 to TRBJ1-2; the D gene is perhaps TRBD1, from 5 matching bases. The sample taken for sequencing was memory CD4+ T cells sorted from blood. According to the study, the label for this sample's cell subset or site signals: CD45RA-negative fraction. This TCR was sampled from a man aged 18 to 29 in good health. The CDR3 has the sequence CATSRGFEGILPPPYGYTF. The sequenced DNA is TGTGCCACCAGCAGAGGTTTCGAGGGGATCCTCCCGCCACCCTATGGCTACACCTTC.